The T cell receptor beta chain described here comes from a study of blood T cell repertoires in COVID-19. Looking at the study overall: Whether acute or convalescent, the COVID-19 samples came from the United States, Italy and Spain. In each case, the material was cDNA or gDNA derived from T cells, B-cell-depleted T cells, or PBMCs.

The V gene lost 0 bases and the J gene lost 2 bases, with 8 bases spanning the gap. Looked up from germline, CDR1 is SGHDT and CDR2 is YYEEEE. The CDR3 is made up of 14 amino acids. Points on this clone: Other nucleotide sequences in the sample specify the same CDR3.

Original analysis: Nucleated cell counts were estimated from reference gene primer amplification. Repertoires were generated with immunoSEQ multiplex PCR, while TCRdb's copy carries only in-frame clones and drops some. The V and J calls and the clone size are those of that table, but D and trimming were determined from the DNA. Of about 480,000 clones detected, around 89% appear once; the ten largest clones hold roughly 4%. Sequencing was carried out using peripheral blood. The source is a woman under 40 with acute or convalescent COVID-19. The chain uses TRBV5-6 and TRBJ2-5; D unclear. The DNA of the CDR3 is TGTGCCAGCAGCTTGGGAGGCGGACAAGAGACCCAGTACTTC. This codes for CASSLGGGQETQYF. Drawing the rest from reference TRBV5-6 and TRBJ2-5, the complete variable domain is DAGVTQSPTHLIKTRGQQVTLRCSPKSGHDTVSWYQQALGQGPQFIFQYYEEEERQRGNFPDRFSGHQFPNYSSELNVNALLLGDSALYLCASSLGGGQETQYFGPGTRLLVL.